The 17 T cell receptor beta chains in this list originate from one sample, sequenced in a study of blood T cell repertoires in COVID-19. Only in-frame clones appear in the TCRdb table, and some are missing; sequencing was by immunoSEQ multiplex PCR. The sample shows some 26,000 clones, approximately 72% of them seen only once. Sequencing was carried out using peripheral blood. The receptors were gathered from a man aged 45 to 65 with COVID-19, enrolled during active disease.

This chain joins TRBV7-8 and TRBJ2-7, with 9 bases fitting TRBD2. The trim removed 2 bases at V and 2 bases at J, leaving 1 base unmatched. The CDR3 covers 14 residues. Germline assignment: CDR1 SGHVS and CDR2 FQNEAQ. CDR3 loop: CASSLLAGPYEQYF. In DNA form, the CDR3 reads TGTGCCAGCAGCTTACTAGCGGGGCCCTACGAGCAGTACTTC.

V gene TRBV9 combines with J gene TRBJ1-3; the D gene is possibly TRBD1 (6 bases). The germline V and J ends were trimmed by 0 bases and 0 bases, with 10 bases remaining between them. From germline, CDR1 is SGDLS and CDR2 YYNGEE. This CDR3 is 16 amino acids long. The CDR3 region is CASSVGQGYSGNTIYF. CDR3 bases: TGTGCCAGCAGCGTAGGTCAGGGGTACTCTGGAAACACCATATATTTT.

The chain couples TRBV4-2 to TRBJ1-2; TRBD1 aligns across 10 bases. This CDR3 is built from 18 residues. The germline V gene encodes CDR1 LGHNA and CDR2 YNFKEQ. V trimming: 0 bases; J trimming: 7 bases; junction bases outside the gene matches: 14. CDR3 sequence: CASSQEWAGTGESSGYTF. The CDR3 coding sequence is TGTGCCAGCAGCCAAGAGTGGGCCGGGACAGGGGAATCGTCTGGCTACACCTTC.

The chain is built from TRBV7-3 and TRBJ2-1, with 13 bases that match TRBD2. CDR3 length: 17 residues. Trimming took 5 bases from V and 5 from J; bases not matched to a gene: 9. CDR1 and CDR2 from the germline V gene are SGHTA and FQGTGA. This chain's CDR3 is CASSPTSGGAENNEQFF. For the CDR3, the DNA is TGTGCCAGCAGCCCTACTAGCGGGGGGGCTGAAAACAATGAGCAGTTCTTC.

The chain is built from TRBV19 and TRBJ1-6, with D perhaps TRBD1 (6 bases). V lost 8 bases to trimming and J lost 7 bases, with 12 bases between them. This CDR3 is built from 13 residues. Germline V CDR1 and CDR2: LNHDA, SQIVND (reference sequence). As DNA, the CDR3 is TGTGCCAGTCAGGACAGTCTCAATTCACCCCTCCACTTT. Amino acid sequence: CASQDSLNSPLHF. Supplemented by reference TRBV19 and TRBJ1-6, the full variable domain reads DGGITQSPKYLFRKEGQNVTLSCEQNLNHDAMYWYRQDPGQGLRLIYYSQIVNDFQKGDIAEGYSVSREKKESFPLTVTSAQKNPTAFYLCASQDSLNSPLHFGNGTRLTVT.

The chain combines TRBV5-1 with TRBJ1-1; 10 bases line up with TRBD1. The CDR3 sequence is 15 residues long. Germline CDR1 reads SGHRS; CDR2 reads YFSETQ. With 4 bases clipped from V and 0 bases from J, the junction kept 3 bases outside the gene matches. CDR3 amino acids: CASSGGTGVNTEAFF. The CDR3 coding sequence is TGCGCCAGCAGCGGCGGGACAGGGGTGAACACTGAAGCTTTCTTT.

This clone showed up just once. This rearrangement joins TRBV5-4 to TRBJ2-1; TRBD2 might be the D (5 bases). Trimming removed 4 bases at V and 5 bases at J, with 10 bases between. This CDR3 spans 13 amino acids. Germline CDR1 SGHNT, CDR2 YYREEE (reference sequence). The CDR3 loop reads CASSEETNNEQFF. CDR3 coding DNA: TGTGCCAGCAGCGAAGAGACTAACAATGAGCAGTTCTTC.

The chain combines TRBV19 with TRBJ1-1, with D maybe TRBD1 (5 bases). The CDR3 spans 13 residues. V shed 7 bases and J shed 5 bases, with 14 bases lying between them. The germline gives CDR1 LNHDA, CDR2 SQIVND (reference sequence). The CDR3 bases are TGTGCCAGTAATAAGGACGGGGGAACTGAAGCTTTCTTT. Its protein is CASNKDGGTEAFF.

Turning to this clone: Mismatch with germline at one junction end may stem from a read error. The rearrangement links TRBV7-7 to TRBJ2-1, with D maybe TRBD1 (5 bases). The CDR3 is 13 residues long. Germline CDR1 reads SSHAT; CDR2 reads FNYEAQ (reference sequence). The DNA of the CDR3 is TGTGCTAGCAGCTCGCAGGGCTACAATGAGCAGTTCTTC. Translating it yields CASSSQGYNEQFF.

The gene calls are TRBV6-5 and TRBJ2-7, with 11 nucleotides matching TRBD2. V trimming: 4 bases; J trimming: 6 bases; junction bases outside the gene matches: 11. The CDR3 length is 16 residues. In germline, CDR1 is MNHEY, CDR2 SVGAGI. The CDR3, as DNA: TGTGCCAGCAGTTCCCCCTTAGCGGGGGGGCGGCCCGAGCAGTACTTC. This codes for CASSSPLAGGRPEQYF.

The rearrangement links TRBV10-3 to TRBJ2-7, with 13 bases matching TRBD2. Unmatched junction bases numbered 8, after V lost 5 bases and J lost 4 bases. The V gene's germline CDR1 is ENHRY and CDR2 SYGVKD. The CDR3 has 16 residues. The CDR3 here is CAISPGLAGVVYEQYF. In nucleotides, the CDR3 is TGTGCCATCAGTCCAGGACTAGCGGGAGTGGTATACGAGCAGTACTTC.

The V call is TRBV5-1, the J call TRBJ1-4; D may be TRBD1 (6 bases). CDR3 length: 16 residues. In germline, CDR1 is SGHRS, CDR2 YFSETQ. The V end lost 0 bases, the J end lost 2 bases, and 11 bases lay between the germline ends. In DNA form, the CDR3 reads TGCGCCAGCAGCTTGGGCGGAAGGGGGACTAATGAAAAACTGTTTTTT. It codes for CASSLGGRGTNEKLFF.

J is TRBJ2-1 and V is TRBV28; 8 bases match TRBD1. Losses at the gene ends were 7 bases for V and 8 bases for J; bases not matched to a gene: 10. CDR1 and CDR2 (germline): MDHEN, SYDVKM. The CDR3 runs 14 residues. The CDR3 reads CASNPGQAFDEQFF. The CDR3 DNA follows: TGTGCCAGCAACCCGGGACAGGCGTTTGATGAGCAGTTCTTC.

The chain links TRBV9 to TRBJ2-2; weak D call: TRBD1 (6 bases). Between the trimmed V and J ends, which lost 2 bases and 0 bases, there was a span of 11 bases. The CDR3 has 16 residues. Looked up from germline, CDR1 is SGDLS and CDR2 is YYNGEE. CDR3 DNA: TGTGCCAGCAGCGTTAGACAGGATCCGAACACCGGGGAGCTGTTTTTT. Its protein is CASSVRQDPNTGELFF. The complete variable domain, with remaining parts taken from reference TRBV9 and TRBJ2-2, reads DSGVTQTPKHLITATGQRVTLRCSPRSGDLSVYWYQQSLDQGLQFLIQYYNGEERAKGNILERFSAQQFPDLHSELNLSSLELGDSALYFCASSVRQDPNTGELFFGEGSRLTVL.

This clone appeared a few times. The genes are TRBV27 and TRBJ1-3; D unclear. V gave up 3 bases and J gave up 2 bases, with 5 bases separating them. The germline gives CDR1 MNHEY, CDR2 SMNVEV (reference sequence). The CDR3 runs to 13 residues. The CDR3 sequence is CASSFSPGNTIYF. DNA for the CDR3: TGTGCCAGCAGTTTTTCTCCTGGAAACACCATATATTTT.

The chain is built from TRBV30 and TRBJ1-6; no clear D gene. This CDR3 contains 12 residues. V lost 0 bases, J lost 10 bases, and 7 bases lay in between. CDR1 GTSNPN and CDR2 SVGIG come from the germline V gene (reference sequence). CDR3 residues: CAWSVNGSPLHF. The DNA for the CDR3 is TGTGCCTGGAGTGTAAATGGCTCACCCCTCCACTTT.

V is TRBV30 and J is TRBJ1-1; D possibly corresponds to TRBD1 (5 bases). Germline-derived CDR1 and CDR2 are GTSNPN and SVGIG (reference sequence). V lost 4 bases to trimming and J lost 4 bases, with 16 bases between them. The CDR3 loop spans 14 amino acids. The CDR3 bases are TGTGCCTGGAAAGTTGGCGTAAGGGGCACTGAAGCTTTCTTT. Protein product: CAWKVGVRGTEAFF.